This T cell receptor (beta chain) comes out of a study of blood T cells in healthy people across ages. Primers used in a second PCR of about 7 to 12 cycles were a sample-barcoded 5' primer and a J-beta primer mix. Each of the cDNA molecules was tagged by a template-switch adaptor with 12 random nucleotides. MiXCR was run by TCRdb on the 5' RACE reads, yielding one entry per CDR3 protein. This table has fewer than 2,000,000 distinct CDR3 sequences, roughly 32% appearing once. About this clonotype itself: Its antigen is not identified.

Germline V CDR1 and CDR2: SQVTM, ANQGSEA. This CDR3 region has 14 residues. The V gene lost 5 bases and the J gene lost 7 bases, with 21 bases spanning the gap. Study-wide points: It was not possible, with unsorted PBMCs, to conclusively compare naive and antigen-experienced cells. Significant beta diversity loss was already apparent by age approximately 37, declining roughly linearly. With naive T cell percentage, TCR beta diversity showed a strong correlation.

The clonotype originates from a woman in her twenties or thirties in good health. The specimen sequenced was blood. The chain joins TRBV29-1 to TRBJ2-7; tentatively, D is TRBD2 (6 bases). This CDR3 is CSVHRGGLYNEQYF. CDR3 DNA sequence: TGCAGCGTTCATCGGGGAGGACTCTACAATGAGCAGTACTTC.